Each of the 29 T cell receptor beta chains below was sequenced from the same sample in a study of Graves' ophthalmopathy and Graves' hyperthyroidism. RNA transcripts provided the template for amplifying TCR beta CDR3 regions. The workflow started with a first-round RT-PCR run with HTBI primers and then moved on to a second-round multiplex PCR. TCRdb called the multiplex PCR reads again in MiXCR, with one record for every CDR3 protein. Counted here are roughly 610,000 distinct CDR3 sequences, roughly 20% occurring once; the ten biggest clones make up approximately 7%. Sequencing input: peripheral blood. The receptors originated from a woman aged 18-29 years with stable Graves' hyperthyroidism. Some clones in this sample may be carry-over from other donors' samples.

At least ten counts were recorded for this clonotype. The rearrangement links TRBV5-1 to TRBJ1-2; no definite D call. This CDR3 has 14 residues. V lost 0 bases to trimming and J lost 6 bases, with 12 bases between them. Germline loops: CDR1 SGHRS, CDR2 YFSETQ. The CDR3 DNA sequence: TGCGCCAGCAGCTTGGATCGGGTGGCGAATGGCTACACCTTC. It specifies CASSLDRVANGYTF.

The CDR3 here is CASSPRGPSSYEQYF. CDR3 nucleotide sequence: TGTGCCAGCAGCCCGAGGGGCCCGAGCTCCTACGAGCAGTACTTC. The gene calls are TRBV7-8 and TRBJ2-7, with D perhaps given as TRBD1 or TRBD2 (5 bases each). The CDR3 is 15 amino acids. The germline V gene has CDR1 SGHVS and CDR2 FQNEAQ. V was trimmed by 5 bases and J by 0 bases, leaving 14 bases between them.

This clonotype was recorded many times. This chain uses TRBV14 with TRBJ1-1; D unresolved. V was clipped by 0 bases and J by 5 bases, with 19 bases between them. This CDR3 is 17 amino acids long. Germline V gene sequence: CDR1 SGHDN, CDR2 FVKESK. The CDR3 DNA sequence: TGTGCCAGCAGCCAAGATCAGGTGCCAGCCCCCGAGACTGAAGCTTTCTTT. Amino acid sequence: CASSQDQVPAPETEAFF.

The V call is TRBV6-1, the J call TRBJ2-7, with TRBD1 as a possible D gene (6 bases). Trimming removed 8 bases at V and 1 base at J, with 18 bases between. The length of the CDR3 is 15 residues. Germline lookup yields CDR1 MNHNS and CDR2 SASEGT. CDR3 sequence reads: CASDPVRDKSYEQYF. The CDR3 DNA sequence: TGTGCCAGCGATCCGGTTAGGGACAAATCCTACGAGCAGTACTTC.

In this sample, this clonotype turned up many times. The CDR3, as DNA: TGTGCCAGCAGCTTCCAGGGGGCCCAGAACACTGAAGCTTTCTTT. It translates to CASSFQGAQNTEAFF. V gene TRBV7-3 combines with J gene TRBJ1-1; 8 bases match TRBD1. In germline, CDR1 is SGHTA, CDR2 FQGTGA. The CDR3 has 15 residues. The J segment lost 1 base and the V segment lost 3 bases, leaving 4 bases of the junction unmatched.

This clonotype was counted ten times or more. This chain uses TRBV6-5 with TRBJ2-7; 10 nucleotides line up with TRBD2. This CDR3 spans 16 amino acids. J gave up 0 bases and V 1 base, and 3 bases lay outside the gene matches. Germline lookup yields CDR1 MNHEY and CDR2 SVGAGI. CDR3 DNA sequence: TGTGCCAGCAGTTACTTCTCTAGCGGGAGCTCCTACGAGCAGTACTTC. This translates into CASSYFSSGSSYEQYF.

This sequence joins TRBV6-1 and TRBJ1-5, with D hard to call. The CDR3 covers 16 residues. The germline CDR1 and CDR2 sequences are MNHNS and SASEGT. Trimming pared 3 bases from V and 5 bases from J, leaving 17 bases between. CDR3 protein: CASSEVGLGIDQPQHF. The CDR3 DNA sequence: TGTGCCAGCAGTGAGGTAGGGTTGGGGATCGATCAGCCCCAGCATTTT.

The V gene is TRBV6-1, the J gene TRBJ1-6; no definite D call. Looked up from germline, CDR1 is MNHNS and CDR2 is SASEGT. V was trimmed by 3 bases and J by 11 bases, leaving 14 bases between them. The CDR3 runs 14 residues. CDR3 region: CASSERARAAPLHF. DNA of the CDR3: TGTGCCAGCAGTGAGCGGGCCAGAGCCGCACCCCTCCACTTT.

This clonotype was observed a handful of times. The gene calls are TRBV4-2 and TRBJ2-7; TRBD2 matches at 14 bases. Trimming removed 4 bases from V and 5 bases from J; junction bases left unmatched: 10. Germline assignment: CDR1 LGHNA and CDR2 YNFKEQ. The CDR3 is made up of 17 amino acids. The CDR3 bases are TGTGCCAGCAGCCGAAGACTAGCGGGAGGGCCAAGCGACGAGCAGTACTTC. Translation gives CASSRRLAGGPSDEQYF.

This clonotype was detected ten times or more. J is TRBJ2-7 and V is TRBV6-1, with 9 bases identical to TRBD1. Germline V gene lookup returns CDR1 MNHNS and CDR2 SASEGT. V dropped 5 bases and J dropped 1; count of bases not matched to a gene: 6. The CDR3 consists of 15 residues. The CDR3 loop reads CASSKAGTGSYEQYF. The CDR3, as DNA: TGTGCCAGCAGTAAGGCCGGGACAGGGTCCTACGAGCAGTACTTC.

This chain's CDR3 is CASSSETGGASPLHF. The CDR3 DNA sequence: TGTGCCAGCAGCTCTGAGACAGGGGGAGCTTCACCCCTCCACTTT. The rearrangement links TRBV5-4 to TRBJ1-6; 9 nucleotides line up with TRBD1. The V segment lost 3 bases and the J segment 9 bases; nucleotides outside the gene matches: 7. Germline V gene lookup returns CDR1 SGHNT and CDR2 YYREEE (reference sequence). The CDR3 sequence is 15 residues long. Full variable domain (outside the CDR3, taken from reference TRBV5-4 and TRBJ1-6): ETGVTQSPTHLIKTRGQQVTLRCSSQSGHNTVSWYQQALGQGPQFIFQYYREEENGRGNFPPRFSGLQFPNYSSELNVNALELDDSALYLCASSSETGGASPLHFGNGTRLTVT.

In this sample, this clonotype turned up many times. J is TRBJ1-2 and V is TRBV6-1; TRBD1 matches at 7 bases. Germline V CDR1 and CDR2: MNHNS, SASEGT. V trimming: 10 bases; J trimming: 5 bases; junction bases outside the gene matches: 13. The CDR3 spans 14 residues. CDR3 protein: CATRRGTEQYGYTF. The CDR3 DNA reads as TGTGCCACGAGACGCGGGACAGAACAATATGGCTACACCTTC.

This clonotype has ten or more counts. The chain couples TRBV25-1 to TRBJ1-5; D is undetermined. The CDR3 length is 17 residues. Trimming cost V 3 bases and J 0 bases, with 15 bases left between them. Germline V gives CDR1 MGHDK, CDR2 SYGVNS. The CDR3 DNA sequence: TGTGCCAGCAGTGACCCACTCGACGGCCATAGCAATCAGCCCCAGCATTTT. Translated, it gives CASSDPLDGHSNQPQHF.

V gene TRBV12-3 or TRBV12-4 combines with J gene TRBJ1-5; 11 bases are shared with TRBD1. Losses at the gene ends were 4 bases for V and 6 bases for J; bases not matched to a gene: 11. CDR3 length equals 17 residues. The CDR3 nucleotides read TGTGCCAGCAGTTCCCCCGGGACAGGGGGGAGTAGTCAGCCCCAGCATTTT. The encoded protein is CASSSPGTGGSSQPQHF.

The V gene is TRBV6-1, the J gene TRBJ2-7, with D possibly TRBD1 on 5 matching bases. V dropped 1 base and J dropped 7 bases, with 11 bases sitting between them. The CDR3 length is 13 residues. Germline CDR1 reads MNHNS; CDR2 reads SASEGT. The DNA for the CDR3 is TGTGCCAGCAGTGAAGGGACATTGAGGGAGCAGTACTTC. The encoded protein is CASSEGTLREQYF.

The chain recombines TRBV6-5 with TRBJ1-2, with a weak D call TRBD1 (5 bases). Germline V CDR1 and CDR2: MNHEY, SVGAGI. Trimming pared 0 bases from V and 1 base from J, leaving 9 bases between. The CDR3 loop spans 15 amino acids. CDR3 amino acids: CASSYSPGHNYGYTF. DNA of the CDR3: TGTGCCAGCAGTTACTCCCCTGGACATAACTATGGCTACACCTTC.

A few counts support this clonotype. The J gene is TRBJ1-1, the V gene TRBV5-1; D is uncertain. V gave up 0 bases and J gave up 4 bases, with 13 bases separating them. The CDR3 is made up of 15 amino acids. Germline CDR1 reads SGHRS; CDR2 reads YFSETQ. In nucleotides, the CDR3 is TGCGCCAGCAGCTTGGATTCCGGGTCCCCCACTGAAGCTTTCTTT. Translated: CASSLDSGSPTEAFF. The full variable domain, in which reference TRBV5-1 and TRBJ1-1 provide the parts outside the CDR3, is KAGVTQTPRYLIKTRGQQVTLSCSPISGHRSVSWYQQTPGQGLQFLFEYFSETQRNKGNFPGRFSGRQFSNSRSEMNVSTLELGDSALYLCASSLDSGSPTEAFFGQGTRLTVV.

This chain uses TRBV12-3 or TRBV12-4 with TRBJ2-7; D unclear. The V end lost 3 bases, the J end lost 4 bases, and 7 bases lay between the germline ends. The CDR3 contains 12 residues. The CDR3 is CASSFQTYEQYF. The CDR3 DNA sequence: TGTGCCAGCAGTTTTCAAACATACGAGCAGTACTTC.

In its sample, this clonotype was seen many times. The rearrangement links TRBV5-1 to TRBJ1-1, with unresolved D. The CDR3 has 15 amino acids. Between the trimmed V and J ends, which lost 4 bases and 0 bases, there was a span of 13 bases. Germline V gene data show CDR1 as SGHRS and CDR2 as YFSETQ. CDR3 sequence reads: CASSDMLGMNTEAFF. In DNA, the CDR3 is TGCGCCAGCAGCGACATGTTAGGGATGAACACTGAAGCTTTCTTT.

The CDR3 protein is CASSVDDLYGYTF. The CDR3 nucleotides are TGTGCCAGCAGCGTAGACGATCTGTATGGCTACACCTTC. The J gene is TRBJ1-2, the V gene TRBV9; D not certain. V dropped 0 bases and J dropped 5 bases, with 8 bases sitting between them. Germline CDR1 and CDR2: SGDLS and YYNGEE. The CDR3 runs to 13 residues.

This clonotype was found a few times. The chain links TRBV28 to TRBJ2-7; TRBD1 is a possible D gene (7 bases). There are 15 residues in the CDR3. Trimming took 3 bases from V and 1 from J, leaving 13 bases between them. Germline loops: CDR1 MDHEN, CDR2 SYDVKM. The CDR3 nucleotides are TGTGCCAGCAGTTTGAGGGGGGACAGTTCCTACGAGCAGTACTTC. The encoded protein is CASSLRGDSSYEQYF.

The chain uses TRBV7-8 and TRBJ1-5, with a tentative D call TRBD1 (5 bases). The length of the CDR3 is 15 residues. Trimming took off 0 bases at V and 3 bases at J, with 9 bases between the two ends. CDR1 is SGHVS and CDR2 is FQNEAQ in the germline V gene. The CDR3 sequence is CASSLARQNNQPQHF. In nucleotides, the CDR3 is TGTGCCAGCAGCTTAGCTCGACAGAACAATCAGCCCCAGCATTTT.

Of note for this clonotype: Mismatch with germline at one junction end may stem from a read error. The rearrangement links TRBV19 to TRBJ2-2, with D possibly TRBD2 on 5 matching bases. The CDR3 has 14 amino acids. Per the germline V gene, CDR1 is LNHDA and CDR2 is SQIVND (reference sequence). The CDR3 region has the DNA TGTGCCAGTAGTATGAAACAGAGAACCGGGGAGCTGTTGTTT. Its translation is CASSMKQRTGELLF. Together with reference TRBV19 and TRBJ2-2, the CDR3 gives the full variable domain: DGGITQSPKYLFRKEGQNVTLSCEQNLNHDAMYWYRQDPGQGLRLIYYSQIVNDFQKGDIAEGYSVSREKKESFPLTVTSAQKNPTAFYLCASSMKQRTGELLFGEGSRLTVL.

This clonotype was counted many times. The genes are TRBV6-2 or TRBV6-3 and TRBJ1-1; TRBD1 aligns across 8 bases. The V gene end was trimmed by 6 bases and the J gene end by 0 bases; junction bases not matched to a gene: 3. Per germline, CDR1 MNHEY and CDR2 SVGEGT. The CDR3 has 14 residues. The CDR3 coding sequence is TGTGCCAGCAGACAGGGGGTGATGAACACTGAAGCTTTCTTT. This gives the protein CASRQGVMNTEAFF.

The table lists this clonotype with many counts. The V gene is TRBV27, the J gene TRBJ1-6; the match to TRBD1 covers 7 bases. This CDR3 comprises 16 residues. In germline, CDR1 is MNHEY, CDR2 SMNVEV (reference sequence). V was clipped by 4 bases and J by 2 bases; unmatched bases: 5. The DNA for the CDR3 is TGTGCCAGCAGTTCTTCCGGGACAGCCTATAATTCACCCCTCCACTTT. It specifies CASSSSGTAYNSPLHF.

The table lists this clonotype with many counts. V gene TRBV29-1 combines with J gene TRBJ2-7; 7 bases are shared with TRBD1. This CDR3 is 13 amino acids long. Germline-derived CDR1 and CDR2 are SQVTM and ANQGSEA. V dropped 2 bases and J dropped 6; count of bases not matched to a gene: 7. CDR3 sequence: CSVESRQGGEQYF. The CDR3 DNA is TGCAGCGTTGAAAGCCGACAGGGTGGCGAGCAGTACTTC.

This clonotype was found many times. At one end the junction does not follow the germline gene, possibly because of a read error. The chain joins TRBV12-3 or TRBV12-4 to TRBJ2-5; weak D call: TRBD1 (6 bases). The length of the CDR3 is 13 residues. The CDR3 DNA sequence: TGTGCCAGCAGGGCTGGAGAGGGGGTGACCCAGCACTTC. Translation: CASRAGEGVTQHF.

The CDR3 spells CASSIESGDTFNQPQHF. CDR3 in DNA: TGTGCCAGTAGTATAGAGTCGGGGGACACCTTCAATCAGCCCCAGCATTTT. V and J are TRBV19 and TRBJ1-5; D perhaps matches TRBD1 (6 bases). The CDR3 is 17 amino acids. Germline CDR1 is LNHDA and CDR2 is SQIVND (reference sequence). The germline V and J ends were trimmed by 0 bases and 3 bases, with 15 bases remaining between them.

The CDR3 nucleotides are TGCGCCAGCAGCTGGGACTACCTACAGGCCGAGCAGTACTTC. It codes for CASSWDYLQAEQYF. The chain links TRBV5-1 to TRBJ2-7; 7 bases line up with TRBD2. The CDR3 contains 14 residues. After removal of 3 bases from V and 6 bases from J, the junction contained 9 bases not matched to a gene. Germline V CDR1 and CDR2: SGHRS, YFSETQ. The variable domain in full, with the rest retrieved from reference TRBV5-1 and TRBJ2-7, is KAGVTQTPRYLIKTRGQQVTLSCSPISGHRSVSWYQQTPGQGLQFLFEYFSETQRNKGNFPGRFSGRQFSNSRSEMNVSTLELGDSALYLCASSWDYLQAEQYFGPGTRLTVT.